This T cell receptor beta chain was identified in a study of shared clonotypes between healthy human individuals. For the study at large: The donor group consisted of two women and three men, aged 18 to 49.

CD45RO-negative, CCR7-selected cells formed the naive CD8 fraction, which excluded terminally differentiated effector memory CD45RA+ cells. Assay: immunoSEQ multiplex PCR; the TCRdb copy retains only in-frame clones and omits some. Of about 1,800,000 clones in the sample, about 95% were seen once. Whole-study findings and limits: Lower generation probabilities were found for non-shared clonotypes than for those shared by all four donors. A generally larger estimated richness was seen in naive subsets than in memory subsets. With few donors, the genetic and exposure-history diversity represented was limited.

Germline CDR1 and CDR2: SGHVS and FNYEAQ. This CDR3 is 13 amino acids long. The ends lost 5 bases at V and 11 bases at J; junction bases unmatched: 9. Regarding this clone: Antigen unknown.

This receptor was identified in a young man in good health. V is TRBV7-6 and J is TRBJ1-5; TRBD1 aligns across 7 bases. The sequencing input was naive CD8+ T cells sorted from blood. Here the CDR3 DNA reads TGTGCCAGCAGCCCAGAGACAGGGCTGGCCCAGCATTTT. Its protein product is CASSPETGLAQHF.